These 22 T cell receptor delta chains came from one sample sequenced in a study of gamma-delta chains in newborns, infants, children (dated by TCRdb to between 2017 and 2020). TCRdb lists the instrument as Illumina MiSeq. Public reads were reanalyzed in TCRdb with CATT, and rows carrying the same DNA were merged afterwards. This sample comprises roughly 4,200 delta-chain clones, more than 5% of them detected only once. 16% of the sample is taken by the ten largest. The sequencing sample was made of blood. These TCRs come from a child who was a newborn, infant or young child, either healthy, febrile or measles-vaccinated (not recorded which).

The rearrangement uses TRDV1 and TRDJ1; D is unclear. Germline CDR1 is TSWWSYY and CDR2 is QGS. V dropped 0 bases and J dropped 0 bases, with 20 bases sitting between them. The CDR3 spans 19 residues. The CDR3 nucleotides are TGTGCTCTTGGGGAACTAGAGAATTGTTGTGAGAACTACACCGATAAACTCATCTTT. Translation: CALGELENCCENYTDKLIF.

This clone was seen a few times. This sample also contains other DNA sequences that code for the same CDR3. The CDR3 protein is CACDTVGDDSSWDTRQMFF. The CDR3 nucleotides read TGTGCCTGTGACACCGTTGGGGACGATAGCTCCTGGGACACCCGACAGATGTTTTTC. This sequence joins TRDV2 and TRDJ3; D is perhaps TRDD3 (5 bases). The V gene lost 0 bases and the J gene lost 0 bases, with 14 bases spanning the gap. Germline loops: CDR1 GEAIGNYY, CDR2 EKD. This CDR3 region has 19 residues.

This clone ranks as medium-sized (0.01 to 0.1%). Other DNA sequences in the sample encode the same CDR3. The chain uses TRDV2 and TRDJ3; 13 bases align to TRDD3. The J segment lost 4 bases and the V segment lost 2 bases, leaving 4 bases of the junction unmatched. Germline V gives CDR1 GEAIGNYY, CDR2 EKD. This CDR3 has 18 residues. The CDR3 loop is CACDKILGDTWDTRQMFF. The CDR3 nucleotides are TGTGCCTGTGACAAAATACTGGGGGATACGTGGGACACCCGACAGATGTTTTTC.

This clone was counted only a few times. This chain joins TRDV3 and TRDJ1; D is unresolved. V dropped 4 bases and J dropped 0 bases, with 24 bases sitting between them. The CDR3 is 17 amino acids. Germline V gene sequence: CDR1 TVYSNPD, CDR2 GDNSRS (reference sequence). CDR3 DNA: TGTGCCTCCCAGGGTGGGTCCCTTATGGTTGACACCGATAAACTCATCTTT. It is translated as CASQGGSLMVDTDKLIF.

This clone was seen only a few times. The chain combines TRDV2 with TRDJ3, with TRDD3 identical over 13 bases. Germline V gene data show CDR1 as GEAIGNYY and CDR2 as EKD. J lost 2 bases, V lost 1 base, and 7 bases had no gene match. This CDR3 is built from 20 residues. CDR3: CACDTILTGGYAWDTRQMFF. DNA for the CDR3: TGTGCCTGTGACACGATCCTTACTGGGGGATACGCCTGGGACACCCGACAGATGTTTTTC.

The CDR3 sequence is CACDSGRGGREITAQLFF. CDR3 nucleotides: TGTGCCTGTGACAGCGGAAGGGGGGGCCGTGAGATAACAGCACAACTCTTCTTT. The chain recombines TRDV2 with TRDJ2; TRDD3 is a possible D gene (5 bases). In the absence of a J gene in TCRdb, the DNA was matched to germline to assign it here. Germline V CDR1 and CDR2: GEAIGNYY, EKD. CDR3 size: 18 residues. Trimming removed 2 bases at V and 5 bases at J, with 23 bases between.

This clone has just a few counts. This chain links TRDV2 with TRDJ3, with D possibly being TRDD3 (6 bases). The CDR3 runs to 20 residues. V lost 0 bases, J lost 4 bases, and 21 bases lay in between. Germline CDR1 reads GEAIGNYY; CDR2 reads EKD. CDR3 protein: CACDTVEGIRPGWDTRQMFF. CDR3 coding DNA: TGTGCCTGTGACACCGTGGAGGGGATCCGACCGGGATGGGACACCCGACAGATGTTTTTC.

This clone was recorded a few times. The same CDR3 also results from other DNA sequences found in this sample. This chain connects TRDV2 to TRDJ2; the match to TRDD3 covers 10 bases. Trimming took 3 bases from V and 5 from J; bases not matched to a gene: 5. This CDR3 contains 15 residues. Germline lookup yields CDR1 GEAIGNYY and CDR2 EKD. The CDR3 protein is CACDPLLGDTAQLFF. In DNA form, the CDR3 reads TGTGCCTGTGACCCCTTACTGGGGGATACAGCACAACTCTTCTTT.

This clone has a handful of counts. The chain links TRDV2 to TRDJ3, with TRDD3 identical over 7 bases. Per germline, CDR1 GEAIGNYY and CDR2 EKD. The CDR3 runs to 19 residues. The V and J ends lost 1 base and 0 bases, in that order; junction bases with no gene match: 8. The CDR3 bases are TGTGCCTGTGACACTCTTCTGGGGGCCGGCTCCTGGGACACCCGACAGATGTTTTTC. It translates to CACDTLLGAGSWDTRQMFF.

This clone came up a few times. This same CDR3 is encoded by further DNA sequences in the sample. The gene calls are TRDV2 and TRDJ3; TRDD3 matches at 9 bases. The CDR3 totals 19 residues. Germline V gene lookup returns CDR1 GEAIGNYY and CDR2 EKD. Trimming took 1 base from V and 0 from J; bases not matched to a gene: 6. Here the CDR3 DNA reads TGTGCCTGTGACACAGTGTACTGGGGGAGCTCCTGGGACACCCGACAGATGTTTTTC. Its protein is CACDTVYWGSSWDTRQMFF.

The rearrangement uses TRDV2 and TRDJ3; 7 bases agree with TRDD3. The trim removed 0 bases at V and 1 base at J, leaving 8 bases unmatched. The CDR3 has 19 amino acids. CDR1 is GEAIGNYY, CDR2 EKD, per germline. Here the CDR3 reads CACDTALGVPSWDTRQMFF. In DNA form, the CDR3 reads TGTGCCTGTGACACCGCCCTGGGGGTCCCTTCCTGGGACACCCGACAGATGTTTTTC.

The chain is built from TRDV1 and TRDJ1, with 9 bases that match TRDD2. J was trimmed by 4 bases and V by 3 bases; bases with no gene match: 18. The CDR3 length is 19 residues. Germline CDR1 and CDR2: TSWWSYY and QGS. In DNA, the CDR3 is TGTGCTCTTGGGGACCTCAAATTCCTTCCTACCTTCGTGGTCGATAAACTCATCTTT. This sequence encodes CALGDLKFLPTFVVDKLIF.

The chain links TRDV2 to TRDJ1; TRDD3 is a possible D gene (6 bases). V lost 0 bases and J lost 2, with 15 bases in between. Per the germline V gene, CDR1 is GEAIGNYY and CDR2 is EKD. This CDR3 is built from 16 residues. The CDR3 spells CACDTEAGDRTDKLIF. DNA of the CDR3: TGTGCCTGTGACACCGAAGCTGGGGATCGGACCGATAAACTCATCTTT.

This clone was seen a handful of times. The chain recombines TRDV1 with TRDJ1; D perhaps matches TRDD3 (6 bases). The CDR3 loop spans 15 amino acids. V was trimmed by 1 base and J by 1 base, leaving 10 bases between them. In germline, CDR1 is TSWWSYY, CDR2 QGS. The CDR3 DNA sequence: TGTGCTCTTGGGGAACGGATACCCTCCACCGATAAACTCATCTTT. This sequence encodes CALGERIPSTDKLIF.

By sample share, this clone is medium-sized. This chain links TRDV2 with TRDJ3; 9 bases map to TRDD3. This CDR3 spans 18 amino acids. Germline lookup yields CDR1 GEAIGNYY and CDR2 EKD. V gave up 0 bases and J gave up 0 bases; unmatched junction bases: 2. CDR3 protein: CACDTYWGNSWDTRQMFF. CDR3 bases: TGTGCCTGTGACACCTACTGGGGGAACTCCTGGGACACCCGACAGATGTTTTTC.

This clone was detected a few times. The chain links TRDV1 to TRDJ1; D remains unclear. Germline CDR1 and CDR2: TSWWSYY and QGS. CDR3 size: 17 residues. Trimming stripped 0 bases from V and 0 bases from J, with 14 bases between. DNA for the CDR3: TGTGCTCTTGGGGAACTGGTGGGCCTCCGATACACCGATAAACTCATCTTT. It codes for CALGELVGLRYTDKLIF.

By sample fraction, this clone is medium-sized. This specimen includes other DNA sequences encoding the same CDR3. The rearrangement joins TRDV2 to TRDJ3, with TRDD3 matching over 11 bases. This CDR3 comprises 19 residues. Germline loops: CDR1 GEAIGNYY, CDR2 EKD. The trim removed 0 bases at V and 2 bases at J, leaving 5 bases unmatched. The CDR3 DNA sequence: TGTGCCTGTGACACCATGGATGGGGGATACGCCTGGGACACCCGACAGATGTTTTTC. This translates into CACDTMDGGYAWDTRQMFF.

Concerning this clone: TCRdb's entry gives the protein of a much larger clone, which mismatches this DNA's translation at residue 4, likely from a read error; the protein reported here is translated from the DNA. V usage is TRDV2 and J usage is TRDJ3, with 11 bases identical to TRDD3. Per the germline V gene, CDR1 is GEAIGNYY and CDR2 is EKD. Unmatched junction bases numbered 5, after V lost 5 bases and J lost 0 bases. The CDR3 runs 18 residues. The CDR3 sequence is CACGNTGGYSWDTRQMFF. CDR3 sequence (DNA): TGTGCCTGTGGCAATACTGGGGGATACTCCTGGGACACCCGACAGATGTTTTTC.

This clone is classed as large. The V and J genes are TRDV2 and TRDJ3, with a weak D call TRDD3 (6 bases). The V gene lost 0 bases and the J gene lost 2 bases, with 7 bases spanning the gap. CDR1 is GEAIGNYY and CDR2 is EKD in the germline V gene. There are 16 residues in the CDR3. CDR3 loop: CACDTWDTWDTRQMFF. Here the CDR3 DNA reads TGTGCCTGTGACACCTGGGATACCTGGGACACCCGACAGATGTTTTTC.

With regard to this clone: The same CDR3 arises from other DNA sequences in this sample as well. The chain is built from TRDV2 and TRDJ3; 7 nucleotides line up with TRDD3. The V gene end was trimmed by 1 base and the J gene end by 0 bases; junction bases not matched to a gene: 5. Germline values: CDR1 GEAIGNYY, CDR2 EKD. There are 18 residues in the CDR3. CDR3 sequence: CACDTAGGSSWDTRQMFF. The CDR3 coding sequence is TGTGCCTGTGACACGGCTGGGGGTAGCTCCTGGGACACCCGACAGATGTTTTTC.

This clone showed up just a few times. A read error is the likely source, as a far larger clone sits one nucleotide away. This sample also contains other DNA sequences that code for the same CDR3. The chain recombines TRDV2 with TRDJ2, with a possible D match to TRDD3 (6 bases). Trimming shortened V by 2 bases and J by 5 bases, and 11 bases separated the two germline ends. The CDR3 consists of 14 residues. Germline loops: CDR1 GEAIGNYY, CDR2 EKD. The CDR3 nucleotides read TGTGCCTGTGACATACTAGGGGATACAGCACAACTCTTCTTT. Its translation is CACDILGDTAQLFF.

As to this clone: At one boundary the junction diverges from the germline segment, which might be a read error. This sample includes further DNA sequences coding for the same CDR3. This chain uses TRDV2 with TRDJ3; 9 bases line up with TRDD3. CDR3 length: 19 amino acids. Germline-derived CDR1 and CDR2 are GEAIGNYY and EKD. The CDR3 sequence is CACDTPGGLPSWDTRQMFF. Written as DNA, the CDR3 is TGTGCCTGTGACACGCCTGGGGGATTACCCTCCTGGGACACCCGACAAATGTTTTTC.